This T cell receptor beta chain was identified in a study of blood T cells in healthy people across ages. Study conclusions and caveats: Roughly linear declines in TCR beta diversity per million T cells occurred with age.

Then a second PCR, running roughly 7 to 11 cycles, was carried out with a sample-barcoded 5' primer and a J-beta primer mix. A tag from a template-switch adaptor with 12 random nucleotides marked each cDNA molecule. TCRdb re-called the 5' RACE reads through MiXCR, storing one row per CDR3 protein. The sample shows hundreds of thousands of distinct CDR3 sequences, roughly 20% of them seen only once. This clonotype has more than one count but fewer than ten. Its cognate antigen is unknown. Each of the donors had approximately 10 milliliters of peripheral blood drawn into EDTA-treated Vacutainer tubes. This TCR derives from a man aged 65-85 years in good health. The sequenced sample consisted of blood.

The CDR3 spells CASSVERWTLKDDEQFF. CDR3 nucleotide sequence: TGTGCCAGCAGCGTAGAACGGTGGACACTCAAGGACGATGAGCAGTTCTTC. The gene calls are TRBV7-8 and TRBJ2-1; tentative D call: TRBD1 (5 bases). Per germline, CDR1 SGHVS and CDR2 FQNEAQ. The germline V and J ends were trimmed by 5 bases and 8 bases, with 25 bases remaining between them. CDR3 length: 17 residues.